The 20 T cell receptor beta chains given below trace back to one sample, sequenced in a study of T cell responses to AZD1222 COVID-19 vaccine. TCRdb's table, derived via immunoSEQ multiplex PCR, lists solely in-frame clones and lacks some. In the table there are roughly 100,000 clones, 75% to 95% of which are singletons. The specimen comprised peripheral blood, sampled on day 0 of AZD1222 vaccination. The receptors originated from an adult in good health.

The chain uses TRBV14 and TRBJ1-1; the D is unclear. The CDR3 extends over 16 amino acids. V lost 6 bases and J 1 base, leaving 18 bases between the germline ends. CDR1 and CDR2 (germline): SGHDN, FVKESK. CDR3 amino acids: CASSPREVLKNTEAFF. The CDR3 DNA is TGTGCCAGCAGTCCGAGGGAGGTCCTAAAGAACACTGAAGCTTTCTTT.

The V call is TRBV7-8, the J call TRBJ1-2, with a weak D call TRBD1 (6 bases). V shed 5 bases and J shed 14 bases, with 21 bases lying between them. This CDR3 spans 13 amino acids. CDR1 is SGHVS, CDR2 FQNEAQ, per germline. This CDR3 reads CASSPSLGGPGTF. Written as DNA, the CDR3 is TGTGCCAGCAGCCCAAGCCTTGGGGGCCCGGGGACCTTC.

V and J are TRBV6-1 and TRBJ2-1; D assignment may be TRBD1 or TRBD2 (6 bases each). V was clipped by 2 bases and J by 9 bases, with 11 bases between them. Germline V gene sequence: CDR1 MNHNS, CDR2 SASEGT. The length of the CDR3 is 13 residues. The DNA of the CDR3 is TGTGCCAGCAGTGAAAGGGGGGAGATTGAGCAGTTCTTC. Protein product: CASSERGEIEQFF.

The J gene is TRBJ2-1, the V gene TRBV18; 7 nucleotides align to TRBD2. Looked up from germline, CDR1 is KGHSH and CDR2 is LQKENI. J lost 0 bases, V lost 6 bases, and 20 bases had no gene match. The CDR3 is 20 residues long. Written as DNA, the CDR3 is TGTGCCAGCTCCCCCACGAAGGTAGCGGGTGCCCGGAGCTCCTACAATGAGCAGTTCTTC. It specifies CASSPTKVAGARSSYNEQFF.

This chain connects TRBV5-5 to TRBJ2-2, with TRBD1 matching 7 bases. V was clipped by 2 bases and J by 5 bases; unmatched bases: 3. CDR3 length: 14 residues. The germline V gene has CDR1 SGHKS and CDR2 YYEKEE (reference sequence). For the CDR3, the DNA is TGTGCCAGCAGCTTACAGGGGCGTACCGGGGAGCTGTTTTTT. Encoded protein: CASSLQGRTGELFF.

V and J are TRBV29-1 and TRBJ1-2; the D gene is possibly TRBD1 (6 bases). The V gene lost 5 bases and the J gene lost 2 bases, with 9 bases spanning the gap. The CDR3 is 12 residues long. The germline CDR1 and CDR2 sequences are SQVTM and ANQGSEA. The CDR3 DNA reads as TGCAGCGTTCCGGACAGAAACTATGGCTACACCTTC. Translating it yields CSVPDRNYGYTF. The variable domain in full, completed from reference TRBV29-1 and TRBJ1-2, reads SAVISQKPSRDICQRGTSLTIQCQVDSQVTMMFWYRQQPGQSLTLIATANQGSEATYESGFVIDKFPISRPNLTFSTLTVSNMSPEDSSIYLCSVPDRNYGYTFGSGTRLTVV.

This rearrangement joins TRBV5-8 to TRBJ2-1; no clear D gene. V lost 3 bases and J 5 bases, leaving 9 bases between the germline ends. Germline lookup yields CDR1 SGHTS and CDR2 YDEGEE. This CDR3 region has 13 residues. CDR3 in amino acids: CASSSARNNEQFF. The CDR3 bases are TGTGCCAGCAGCTCAGCCCGAAACAATGAGCAGTTCTTC.

The chain has TRBV18 and TRBJ1-3, with unresolved D. Looked up from germline, CDR1 is KGHSH and CDR2 is LQKENI. CDR3 size: 12 residues. V lost 3 bases and J lost 4, with 4 bases in between. As DNA, the CDR3 is TGTGCCAGCTCACCTCAGGGAAACACCATATATTTT. Amino acids: CASSPQGNTIYF.

V and J are TRBV5-1 and TRBJ1-2; D perhaps matches TRBD1 (5 bases). Trimming shortened V by 5 bases and J by 3 bases, and 8 bases separated the two germline ends. This CDR3 has 12 residues. Germline assignment: CDR1 SGHRS and CDR2 YFSETQ. The CDR3 DNA is TGCGCCAGCAGAAGAGGGGACTATGGCTACACCTTC. It encodes CASRRGDYGYTF.

As regards this clone: One end of the junction is discordant with germline, which a read error may explain. The V and J genes are TRBV9 and TRBJ2-7; possible D gene TRBD2, 5 bases. Germline loops: CDR1 SGDLS, CDR2 YYNGEE. This CDR3 contains 12 residues. Here the CDR3 reads CASSVGVAPRGF. CDR3 in DNA: TGTGCCAGCAGCGTAGGGGTGGCACCACGGGGCTTC.

The chain carries TRBV28 and TRBJ1-4; 7 bases map to TRBD1. V trimming: 2 bases; J trimming: 10 bases; junction bases outside the gene matches: 1. This CDR3 spans 12 amino acids. Germline CDR1 reads MDHEN; CDR2 reads SYDVKM. CDR3: CASSLPGGKLFF. The DNA of the CDR3 is TGTGCCAGCAGTTTACCAGGGGGAAAACTGTTTTTT.

The CDR3 protein is CASSGQGSSGYTF. For the CDR3, the DNA is TGTGCCAGCAGTGGTCAGGGGAGCAGTGGCTACACCTTC. V is TRBV11-3 and J is TRBJ1-2; TRBD1 is a possible D gene (6 bases). The V gene's germline CDR1 is SGHNT and CDR2 YENEEA. This CDR3 is 13 amino acids long. Trimming stripped 6 bases from V and 7 bases from J, with 15 bases between.

The J gene is TRBJ1-5, the V gene TRBV27; D gene ambiguous. CDR3 length: 15 residues. CDR1 and CDR2 from the germline V gene are MNHEY and SMNVEV (reference sequence). V lost 2 bases, J lost 2 bases, and 10 bases lay in between. The CDR3 DNA sequence: TGTGCCAGCAGTTTAAAGAGGGAAGGCAATCAGCCCCAGCATTTT. It translates to CASSLKREGNQPQHF.

The chain has TRBV27 and TRBJ1-1; TRBD1 is a possible D gene (6 bases). The germline CDR1 and CDR2 sequences are MNHEY and SMNVEV (reference sequence). This CDR3 is built from 15 residues. Trimming shortened V by 7 bases and J by 0 bases, and 15 bases separated the two germline ends. CDR3 sequence: CASTVNRDMNTEAFF. CDR3 bases: TGTGCCAGCACCGTAAACAGGGATATGAACACTGAAGCTTTCTTT.

The J gene is TRBJ2-1, the V gene TRBV10-3; 7 bases are a match to TRBD2. Germline V gene sequence: CDR1 ENHRY, CDR2 SYGVKD. V lost 0 bases and J lost 0; bases outside the gene matches: 2. There are 16 residues in the CDR3. CDR3 in amino acids: CAISESGGDSYNEQFF. The DNA of the CDR3 is TGTGCCATCAGTGAGTCTGGGGGGGACTCCTACAATGAGCAGTTCTTC.

V is TRBV27 and J is TRBJ1-1; TRBD1 aligns across 10 bases. CDR3 length: 12 residues. The V segment lost 8 bases and the J segment 10 bases; nucleotides outside the gene matches: 7. Germline V gene sequence: CDR1 MNHEY, CDR2 SMNVEV (reference sequence). In DNA, the CDR3 is TGTGCCAGCTCTCGGACAGGGGGAGCAGCTTTCTTT. Translated, it gives CASSRTGGAAFF.

This clone was detected only a few times. The chain couples TRBV7-3 to TRBJ2-1; TRBD2 matches at 10 bases. V was clipped by 8 bases and J by 8 bases; unmatched bases: 9. CDR1 and CDR2 (germline): SGHTA, FQGTGA. The CDR3 has 14 amino acids. CDR3 region: CASATLAGDDEQFF. The DNA of the CDR3 is TGTGCCAGCGCGACGCTAGCGGGGGACGATGAGCAGTTCTTC.

This rearrangement joins TRBV5-5 to TRBJ2-1, with 12 bases lining up with TRBD2. V was pared by 6 bases and J by 6 bases, with 13 bases of the junction left unmatched. Germline V gives CDR1 SGHKS, CDR2 YYEKEE (reference sequence). This CDR3 contains 17 residues. This chain's CDR3 is CASTPTWTSGTANEQFF. CDR3 bases: TGTGCCAGCACCCCCACCTGGACTAGCGGGACGGCCAATGAGCAGTTCTTC.

This clone was picked up one time. This rearrangement joins TRBV6-1 to TRBJ2-5, with a tentative D call TRBD2 (6 bases). The CDR3 covers 13 residues. Trimming stripped 3 bases from V and 5 bases from J, with 10 bases between. Germline lookup yields CDR1 MNHNS and CDR2 SASEGT. CDR3: CASSDGGFETQYF. CDR3 bases: TGTGCCAGCAGTGACGGGGGTTTTGAGACCCAGTACTTC.

The V call is TRBV27, the J call TRBJ2-7; D is uncertain. Looked up from germline, CDR1 is MNHEY and CDR2 is SMNVEV (reference sequence). Trimming left V 0 bases short and J 0 bases short, with 9 bases between. CDR3 length: 15 residues. CDR3 bases: TGTGCCAGCAGTTTATCGCACCTAAGCTCCTACGAGCAGTACTTC. Its translation is CASSLSHLSSYEQYF.